These T cell receptor beta chains were read from a single sample in a study of shared clonotypes between healthy human individuals. Sequencing was performed with immunoSEQ multiplex PCR; in TCRdb, only in-frame clones are kept and a portion is missing. The table lists 2,500,000 or so clones, about nine tenths of them singletons. The sample comprised naive CD4+ T cells from PBMCs. The receptors were sampled from a man younger than 35 in good health. Some clones in this sample may be carry-over from other donors' samples. Both conserved end residues are part of each CDR3. D genes are given only for firm matches. The size entry is marked missing in some rows and otherwise reads once, few, many or a size class.

J gene,clone size,D gene,V gene,CDR3 protein,CDR3 DNA
TRBJ2-1,once,.,TRBV6-5,CASSYTQGLDEQFF,TGTGCCAGCAGTTACACCCAGGGTCTCGATGAGCAGTTCTTC
TRBJ1-5,.,.,TRBV28,CASKARYSNQPQHF,TGTGCCAGCAAGGCACGGTATAGCAATCAGCCCCAGCATTTT
TRBJ2-3,.,.,TRBV4-3,CASSQDNSWTGGTDTQYF,TGCGCCAGCAGCCAAGATAACAGCTGGACTGGAGGCACAGATACGCAGTATTTT
TRBJ1-5,few,.,TRBV25-1,CASSDSNSNQPQHF,TGTGCCAGCAGTGACAGCAACAGCAATCAGCCCCAGCATTTT
TRBJ1-2,.,TRBD1,TRBV14,CASSQDGETGYGYTF,TGTGCCAGCAGCCAAGATGGGGAGACAGGGTATGGCTACACCTTC
TRBJ2-3,.,.,TRBV10-2,CASTPSSGTDTQYF,TGCGCCAGCACTCCCTCTAGCGGCACAGATACGCAGTATTTT
TRBJ2-5,.,.,TRBV25-1,CASSEDSFLAQYF,TGTGCCAGCAGTGAAGACAGTTTTTTGGCCCAGTACTTC
TRBJ1-5,.,.,TRBV30,CAWSDVASNQPQHF,TGTGCCTGGAGCGACGTGGCCTCCAATCAGCCCCAGCATTTT
TRBJ2-3,.,TRBD2,TRBV5-4,CASSRGGLLTDTQYF,TGTGCCAGCAGCCGTGGGGGACTACTCACAGATACGCAGTATTTT
TRBJ2-5,.,TRBD1,TRBV7-8,CASSLSTGVGQETQYF,TGTGCCAGCAGCCTCTCGACAGGGGTTGGCCAAGAGACCCAGTACTTC
TRBJ1-5,few,.,TRBV28,CASSEGAPNQPQHF,TGTGCCAGCAGTGAGGGAGCTCCCAATCAGCCCCAGCATTTT
TRBJ2-5,.,.,TRBV27,CASSPVRGETQYF,TGTGCCAGCAGTCCCGTCCGGGGTGAGACCCAGTACTTC
TRBJ2-3,.,.,TRBV6-1,CASSEALMRDTQYF,TGTGCCAGCAGTGAAGCGCTTATGAGGGATACGCAGTATTTT
TRBJ2-3,.,.,TRBV9,CASSPLSDTQYF,TGTGCCAGCAGTCCCCTATCAGATACGCAGTATTTT
TRBJ1-5,.,.,TRBV4-1,CASSQEGFGGAQHF,TGCGCCAGCAGCCAAGAGGGCTTCGGAGGGGCCCAGCATTTT
TRBJ1-1,.,TRBD1,TRBV7-2,CASSWTGATEAFF,TGTGCCAGCAGCTGGACAGGGGCCACTGAAGCTTTCTTT
TRBJ1-1,.,.,TRBV18,CASSLGVDTEAFF,TGTGCCAGCTCCTTGGGAGTGGACACTGAAGCTTTCTTT